This T cell receptor beta chain was sequenced for a study of blood T cell repertoires in COVID-19 (dated by TCRdb to the early 2020s). A note on the overall study: Collaborator samples came from the United States, Italy and Spain and covered acute and convalescent phases of COVID-19. Sample metadata almost always included a de-identified subject ID, COVID-19 status, age in years and sex. Where available, HLA class I and class II types were obtained from metadata supplied by the sample provider rather than from assay-based typing. Subjects who had been exposed to COVID-19, were actively infected with it, or had recovered from it provided the deeply sampled blood TCRbeta repertoires that made up the dataset. Samples were obtained from the ongoing ImmuneRACE study (first 160 participants) and from about 1,300 subjects provided by 6 global collaborators. The material from the prospective study consisted of cDNA or gDNA derived from T cells, B-cell-depleted T cells, or PBMCs. The repertoires were released in a freely available public database meant as a resource for research on the immune response to SARS-CoV-2. Results the study describes overall, beyond this receptor: Clinical and demographic metadata were provided uncurated, with the amount varying by source and participant.

The table lists this clone with a count of one. Its antigen is still unknown. Base qualities were left out, and no much larger clone turns up one base away. TCRbeta CDR3 regions were amplified from genomic DNA using the immunoSEQ Assay, a bias-controlled multiplex PCR. Per the original workflow: The number of nucleated cells in each sample was estimated by amplification of reference gene primers within the assay. Sequence reads were collapsed and filtered to measure the absolute abundance of every unique TCRbeta CDR3 rearrangement. For each sample, productive Simpson clonality was calculated as the square root of Simpson's diversity index over productive rearrangements. Not all clones reach the TCRdb copy of this immuneACCESS table, which keeps in-frame sequences only. Checked studies attribute under half of the gap to unresolved V genes and leave the rest unexplained. The DNA gave D and trimming, while V, J and clone size come from that table. The sample contains under 250,000 clones, about 90% of them found a single time. Clones ranked in the top ten supply 11% of the sample.

In the prospective study, participants were about 18 to 100 years old, resided in about two dozen geographic areas of the United States, and were enrolled through a virtual design. In the prospective study, cohorts were assigned on the basis of participant-reported clinical history obtained from a screening survey and a study questionnaire. Recovered participants in ImmuneRACE Cohort 3 were defined as having two consecutive negative NP/OP PCR tests, clearance from a healthcare professional, or resolution of symptoms. Each participant in the prospective study had whole blood, serum and a nasopharyngeal or oropharyngeal swab collected by mobile phlebotomists. Over a roughly 2-month period, participants in the prospective study had the option of providing additional blood draws and questionnaires. Prospective study blood samples were shipped either frozen or at room temperature before DNA extraction.

The clonotype comes from a man younger than 40 who had recovered from COVID-19. The source material was PBMCs or T cells enriched from blood (not recorded which).

The bases read TGTGCCAGCGGCAGTTACTACTACGAGCAGTACTTC. Its protein product is CASGSYYYEQYF. The sequence joins TRBV7-9 to TRBJ2-7; no D gene call is confident. A distance of 11 bases separates the germline ends of V and J, which lose 8 bases and 3 bases respectively. The cysteine opens and the phenylalanine closes a CDR3 of 12 amino acids. CDR3 DNA is the only sequence kept; it has 36 bases, read in frame from the first base. CDR1 and CDR2 are read off the germline V gene (reference sequence) as SEHNR and FQNEAQ.